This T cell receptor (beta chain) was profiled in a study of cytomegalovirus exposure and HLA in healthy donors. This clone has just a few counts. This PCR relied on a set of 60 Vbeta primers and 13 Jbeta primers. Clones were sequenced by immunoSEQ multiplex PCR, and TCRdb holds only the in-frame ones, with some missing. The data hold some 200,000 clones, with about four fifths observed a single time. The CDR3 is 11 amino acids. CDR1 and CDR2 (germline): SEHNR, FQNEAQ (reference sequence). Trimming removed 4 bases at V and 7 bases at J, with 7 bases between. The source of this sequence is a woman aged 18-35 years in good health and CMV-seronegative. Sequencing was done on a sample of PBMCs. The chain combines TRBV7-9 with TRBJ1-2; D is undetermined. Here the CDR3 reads CASSWAVGYTF. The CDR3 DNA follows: TGTGCCAGCAGCTGGGCTGTTGGCTACACCTTC. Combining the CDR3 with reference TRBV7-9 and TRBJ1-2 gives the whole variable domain DTGVSQNPRHKITKRGQNVTFRCDPISEHNRLYWYRQTLGQGPEFLTYFQNEAQLEKSRLLSDRFSAERPKGSFSTLEIQRTEQGDSAMYLCASSWAVGYTFGSGTRLTVV.